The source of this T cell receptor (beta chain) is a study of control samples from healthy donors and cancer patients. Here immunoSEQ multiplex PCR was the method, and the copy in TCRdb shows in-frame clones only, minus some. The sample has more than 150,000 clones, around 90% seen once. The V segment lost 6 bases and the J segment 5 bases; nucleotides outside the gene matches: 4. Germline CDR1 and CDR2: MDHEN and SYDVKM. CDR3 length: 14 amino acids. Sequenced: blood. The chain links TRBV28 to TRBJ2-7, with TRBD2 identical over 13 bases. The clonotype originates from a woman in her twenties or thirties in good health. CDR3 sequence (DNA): TGTGCCAGCAGCGGACTAGCGGGAGTTCACGAGCAGTACTTC. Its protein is CASSGLAGVHEQYF.